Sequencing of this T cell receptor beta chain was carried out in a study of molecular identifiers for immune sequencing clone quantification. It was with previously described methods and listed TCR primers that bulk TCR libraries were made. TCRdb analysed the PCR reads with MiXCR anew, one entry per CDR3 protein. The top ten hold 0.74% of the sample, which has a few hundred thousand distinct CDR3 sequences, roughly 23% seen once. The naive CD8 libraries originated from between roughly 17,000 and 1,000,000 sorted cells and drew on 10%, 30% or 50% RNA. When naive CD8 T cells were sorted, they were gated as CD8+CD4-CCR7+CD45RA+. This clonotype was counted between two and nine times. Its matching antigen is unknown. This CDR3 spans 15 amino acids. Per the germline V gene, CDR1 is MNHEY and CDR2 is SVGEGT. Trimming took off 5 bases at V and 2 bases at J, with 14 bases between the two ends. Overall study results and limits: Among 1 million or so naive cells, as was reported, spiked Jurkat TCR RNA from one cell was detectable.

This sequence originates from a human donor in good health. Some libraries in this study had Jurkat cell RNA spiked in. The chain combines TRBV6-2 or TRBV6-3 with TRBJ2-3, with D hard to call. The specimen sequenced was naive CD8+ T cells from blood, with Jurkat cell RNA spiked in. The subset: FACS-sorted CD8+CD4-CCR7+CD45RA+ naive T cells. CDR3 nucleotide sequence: TGTGCCAGCAGTAACGCCCCCTTTACCACAGATACGCAGTATTTT. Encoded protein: CASSNAPFTTDTQYF.